The 25 T cell receptor beta chains reported below all come from one sample, sequenced in a study of a mutant IDH1 vaccine in newly diagnosed glioma. The time point is: week 35, safety follow-up. The vaccine gave 300 ug of a 20-mer mutant IDH1 peptide subcutaneously per dose. The antigens these receptors bind are not known. TCRdb keeps only in-frame clones here, not all; method: immunoSEQ multiplex PCR. The sample contains roughly 64,000 clones, 74% of which appear only once. The starting material was PBMCs, obtained from a glioma patient whose treatment included an IDH1 peptide vaccine. Source of these receptors: a man aged 45-65 years with glioma.

V and J are TRBV4-1 and TRBJ2-3; 7 bases fit TRBD1. V gave up 4 bases and J gave up 4 bases; unmatched junction bases: 11. Per the germline V gene, CDR1 is MGHRA and CDR2 is YSYEKL. The CDR3 covers 16 residues. The CDR3, as DNA: TGCGCCAGCAGCCTACGACAGGGACCAAGCGCAGATACGCAGTATTTT. This gives the protein CASSLRQGPSADTQYF.

This clone has only a few counts. The V call is TRBV30, the J call TRBJ1-5, with a weak D call TRBD1 (6 bases). The CDR3 is 14 amino acids. V was pared by 5 bases and J by 1 base, with 12 bases between. Germline CDR1 and CDR2: GTSNPN and SVGIG (reference sequence). The CDR3 sequence: CAWSTGSSNQPQHF. The CDR3 coding sequence is TGTGCCTGGTCCACAGGGTCGAGCAATCAGCCCCAGCATTTT.

The chain couples TRBV11-1 to TRBJ1-2; D gene unclear. The V end was cut by 4 bases, the J end by 8 bases, with 11 bases between. CDR1 is SGHAT and CDR2 is FQDESV in the germline V gene (reference sequence). CDR3 length: 12 amino acids. The CDR3 DNA follows: TGTGCCAGCAGCTCGATTTTCGGAGGCTACACCTTC. Translation: CASSSIFGGYTF.

This chain uses TRBV6-5 with TRBJ2-7; possible D gene TRBD2, 6 bases. CDR1 is MNHEY and CDR2 is SVGAGI in the germline V gene. The CDR3 runs to 11 residues. V was trimmed by 5 bases and J by 5 bases, leaving 7 bases between them. In nucleotides, the CDR3 is TGTGCCAGCAGTCGGGAGCACGAGCAGTACTTC. Amino acid sequence: CASSREHEQYF.

The chain links TRBV7-2 to TRBJ2-7; 8 positions match TRBD2. Germline CDR1 and CDR2: SGHTA and FQGNSA. Unmatched junction bases numbered 9, after V lost 3 bases and J lost 8 bases. This CDR3 has 14 amino acids. The CDR3 reads CASSLTSERVKQYF. The DNA of the CDR3 is TGTGCCAGCAGCTTGACTAGCGAACGGGTAAAGCAGTACTTC.

The chain couples TRBV18 to TRBJ1-1; D is unclear. The CDR3 covers 15 residues. Germline lookup yields CDR1 KGHSH and CDR2 LQKENI. Trimming removed 0 bases from V and 0 bases from J, with 8 bases in between. Here the CDR3 DNA reads TGTGCCAGCTCACCACCAGGCAAGATGAACACTGAAGCTTTCTTT. Its translation is CASSPPGKMNTEAFF.

The chain carries TRBV9 and TRBJ1-3; D not resolved. Trimming cost V 1 base and J 0 bases, with 5 bases left between them. Germline CDR1 is SGDLS and CDR2 is YYNGEE. The CDR3 has 14 residues. This CDR3 is CASSVIDSGNTIYF. CDR3 DNA: TGTGCCAGCAGCGTAATTGACTCTGGAAACACCATATATTTT.

The chain couples TRBV6-5 to TRBJ2-3, with D unresolved. Germline V gene data show CDR1 as MNHEY and CDR2 as SVGAGI. The CDR3 extends over 15 amino acids. Trimming stripped 0 bases from V and 2 bases from J, with 9 bases between. The CDR3 reads CASSYSMGNTDTQYF. Written as DNA, the CDR3 is TGTGCCAGCAGTTACTCGATGGGGAACACAGATACGCAGTATTTT.

The chain links TRBV7-8 to TRBJ1-2; the D gene is possibly TRBD1 (6 bases). With 4 bases removed from V and 4 bases from J, the gap between germline ends came to 10 bases. The germline V gene encodes CDR1 SGHVS and CDR2 FQNEAQ. The CDR3 extends over 13 amino acids. In nucleotides, the CDR3 is TGTGCCAGCAGCTCGGACAGACGCTATGGCTACACCTTC. Translation gives CASSSDRRYGYTF.

CDR3 coding DNA: TGTGCCAGCAGTGCCCCCCTCAGGGATGAGCAGTTCTTC. It is translated as CASSAPLRDEQFF. The chain employs TRBV7-6 and TRBJ2-1; TRBD1 might be the D (5 bases). The CDR3 covers 13 residues. CDR1 and CDR2 from the germline V gene are SGHVS and FNYEAQ. V gave up 6 bases and J gave up 8 bases, with 14 bases separating them.

For the CDR3, the DNA is TGTGGCGCGGGGGGGCCCATCCTCTACGAGCAGTACTTC. Amino acid sequence: CGAGGPILYEQYF. This chain links TRBV4-2 with TRBJ2-7; 9 bases line up with TRBD2. CDR3 length: 13 residues. Germline-derived CDR1 and CDR2 are LGHNA and YNFKEQ.

J is TRBJ2-1 and V is TRBV7-2; no clear D. V gave up 4 bases and J gave up 7 bases, with 11 bases separating them. Germline CDR1 reads SGHTA; CDR2 reads FQGNSA. The length of the CDR3 is 13 residues. The CDR3 sequence is CASSSSTGNEQFF. CDR3 bases: TGTGCCAGCAGCTCGAGCACTGGGAATGAGCAGTTCTTC.

The CDR3 loop reads CARGQGVTYNEQFF. The CDR3 DNA reads TGTGCCCGGGGACAGGGGGTGACCTACAATGAGCAGTTCTTC. The gene calls are TRBV30 and TRBJ2-1; the match to TRBD1 covers 11 bases. Germline V CDR1 and CDR2: GTSNPN, SVGIG (reference sequence). The CDR3 spans 14 residues. Germline trimming cut 8 bases from V and 2 bases from J; bases unmatched to any gene: 5.

The table lists this clone with a count of one. The chain links TRBV7-6 to TRBJ1-1; D remains ambiguous. This CDR3 has 15 amino acids. Germline values: CDR1 SGHVS, CDR2 FNYEAQ. V dropped 4 bases and J dropped 3 bases, with 15 bases sitting between them. In DNA form, the CDR3 reads TGTGCCAGCAGCTCCCCGAGCGGGGTGGACACTGAAGCTTTCTTT. Translating it yields CASSSPSGVDTEAFF.

The chain carries TRBV19 and TRBJ2-7, with 7 nucleotides matching TRBD1. Germline trimming cut 3 bases from V and 1 base from J; bases unmatched to any gene: 6. This CDR3 contains 15 residues. Germline V gene lookup returns CDR1 LNHDA and CDR2 SQIVND (reference sequence). CDR3: CASSIQPRGSYEQYF. CDR3 DNA sequence: TGTGCCAGTAGTATCCAGCCCAGGGGGTCCTACGAGCAGTACTTC.

This clone was seen a single time. The V call is TRBV4-2, the J call TRBJ2-5, with 10 positions matching TRBD2. The CDR3 length is 17 residues. Germline trimming cut 0 bases from V and 2 bases from J; bases unmatched to any gene: 6. The germline gives CDR1 LGHNA, CDR2 YNFKEQ. CDR3 nucleotide sequence: TGTGCCAGCAGCCAAGAGGGTAGCGGGGGGTTTCAAGAGACCCAGTACTTC. Its translation: CASSQEGSGGFQETQYF.

The V gene is TRBV30, the J gene TRBJ2-7; tentative D call: TRBD1 (6 bases). Germline V gene data show CDR1 as GTSNPN and CDR2 as SVGIG (reference sequence). This CDR3 comprises 16 residues. V was trimmed by 0 bases and J by 1 base, leaving 16 bases between them. CDR3 bases: TGTGCCTGGAGTGTAGGTGACGTGGGGGCTTCCTACGAGCAGTACTTC. Its protein product is CAWSVGDVGASYEQYF.

This chain's CDR3 is CASSLDLSGANVLTF. The CDR3 DNA reads as TGTGCCAGCAGCTTGGATCTCTCTGGGGCCAACGTCCTGACTTTC. V usage is TRBV5-4 and J usage is TRBJ2-6; no firm D call. Looked up from germline, CDR1 is SGHNT and CDR2 is YYREEE (reference sequence). V lost 0 bases, J lost 0 bases, and 4 bases lay in between. This CDR3 has 15 amino acids. Supplemented by reference TRBV5-4 and TRBJ2-6, the full variable domain reads ETGVTQSPTHLIKTRGQQVTLRCSSQSGHNTVSWYQQALGQGPQFIFQYYREEENGRGNFPPRFSGLQFPNYSSELNVNALELDDSALYLCASSLDLSGANVLTFGAGSRLTVL.

This clone was seen at least ten times. V gene TRBV25-1 combines with J gene TRBJ1-1; D possibly corresponds to TRBD1 (5 bases). Between the trimmed V and J ends, which lost 5 bases and 1 base, there was a span of 11 bases. CDR3 length: 14 residues. The germline gives CDR1 MGHDK, CDR2 SYGVNS. CDR3 nucleotides: TGTGCCAGCAGTCGACGGGGGGAGAACACTGAAGCTTTCTTT. Translated, it gives CASSRRGENTEAFF.

The rearrangement joins TRBV9 to TRBJ2-6; no clear D. In germline, CDR1 is SGDLS, CDR2 YYNGEE. V lost 4 bases to trimming and J lost 0 bases, with 23 bases between them. The CDR3 covers 20 residues. The CDR3 sequence: CASSIQTWIGSSSGANVLTF. Written as DNA, the CDR3 is TGTGCCAGCAGCATTCAAACGTGGATAGGGTCGAGCTCTGGGGCCAACGTCCTGACTTTC. The complete variable domain, with remaining parts taken from reference TRBV9 and TRBJ2-6, reads DSGVTQTPKHLITATGQRVTLRCSPRSGDLSVYWYQQSLDQGLQFLIQYYNGEERAKGNILERFSAQQFPDLHSELNLSSLELGDSALYFCASSIQTWIGSSSGANVLTFGAGSRLTVL.

CDR3 loop: CASSQGPPPSGGSYNEQFF. CDR3 in DNA: TGCGCCAGCAGCCAAGGGCCCCCCCCCAGTGGAGGGTCCTACAATGAGCAGTTCTTC. The chain uses TRBV4-1 and TRBJ2-1; weak D call: TRBD2 (6 bases). Germline loops: CDR1 MGHRA, CDR2 YSYEKL. The V end lost 1 base, the J end lost 1 base, and 20 bases lay between the germline ends. This CDR3 has 19 residues.

The chain couples TRBV9 to TRBJ1-2; D gene unclear. V was shortened by 0 bases and J by 0 bases, with 12 bases between the two germline ends. CDR1 and CDR2 from the germline V gene are SGDLS and YYNGEE. The CDR3 is 16 residues long. CDR3 DNA: TGTGCCAGCAGCGTAGGTGGACGCGGCCCTAACTATGGCTACACCTTC. Amino acids: CASSVGGRGPNYGYTF.

V is TRBV5-1 and J is TRBJ2-7; 10 bases line up with TRBD2. V was pared by 4 bases and J by 3 bases, with 7 bases of the junction left unmatched. From germline, CDR1 is SGHRS and CDR2 YFSETQ. This CDR3 has 15 amino acids. CDR3 sequence: CASSQILAGNYEQYF. In DNA, the CDR3 is TGCGCCAGCAGCCAAATACTAGCGGGGAACTACGAGCAGTACTTC.

There are a few counts of this clone. V is TRBV5-8 and J is TRBJ1-2, with TRBD1 identical over 7 bases. Germline CDR1 and CDR2: SGHTS and YDEGEE. V lost 0 bases, J lost 8 bases, and 7 bases stayed unmatched. This CDR3 comprises 14 residues. This CDR3 reads CASSLALTGVGYTF. In DNA form, the CDR3 reads TGTGCCAGCAGCTTGGCCCTAACAGGGGTCGGCTACACCTTC.

A remark on this clone: The same CDR3 can be traced to other DNA sequences in this sample. The gene calls are TRBV20-1 and TRBJ2-7; no reliable D call. Trimming took 0 bases from V and 1 from J, leaving 1 base between them. Germline CDR1 DFQATT, CDR2 SNEGSKA (reference sequence). The CDR3 loop spans 11 amino acids. The CDR3 DNA reads as TGCAGTGCTAGAGATTCCTACGAGCAGTACTTC. Its protein is CSARDSYEQYF.